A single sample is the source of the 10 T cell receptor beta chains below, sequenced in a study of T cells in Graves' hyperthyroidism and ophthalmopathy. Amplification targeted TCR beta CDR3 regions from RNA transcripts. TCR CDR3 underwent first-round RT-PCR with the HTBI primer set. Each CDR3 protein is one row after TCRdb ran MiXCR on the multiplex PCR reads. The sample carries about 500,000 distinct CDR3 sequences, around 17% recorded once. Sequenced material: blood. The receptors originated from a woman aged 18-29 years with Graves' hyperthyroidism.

The CDR3 nucleotides read TGCGCCAGCAGCCAAGTGGCCGGGGATCAGCCCCAGCATTTT. Protein sequence: CASSQVAGDQPQHF. J is TRBJ1-5 and V is TRBV4-3, with D unresolved. The V gene lost 1 base and the J gene lost 5 bases, with 9 bases spanning the gap. The CDR3 is made up of 14 amino acids. Germline V CDR1 and CDR2: LGHNA, YSLEER.

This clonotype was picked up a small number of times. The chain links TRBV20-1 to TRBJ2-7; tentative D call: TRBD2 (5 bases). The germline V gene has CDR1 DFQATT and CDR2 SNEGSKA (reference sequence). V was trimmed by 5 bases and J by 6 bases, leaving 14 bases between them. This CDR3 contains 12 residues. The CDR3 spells CSAYTRMGEQYF. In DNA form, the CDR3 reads TGCAGTGCTTATACTAGGATGGGCGAGCAGTACTTC.

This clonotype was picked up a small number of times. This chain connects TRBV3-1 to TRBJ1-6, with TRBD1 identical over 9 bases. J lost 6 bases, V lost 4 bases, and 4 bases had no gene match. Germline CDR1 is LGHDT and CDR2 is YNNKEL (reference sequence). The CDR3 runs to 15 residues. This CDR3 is CASSLTDRGNSPLHF. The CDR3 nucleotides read TGTGCCAGCAGCCTTACGGACAGGGGTAATTCACCCCTCCACTTT.

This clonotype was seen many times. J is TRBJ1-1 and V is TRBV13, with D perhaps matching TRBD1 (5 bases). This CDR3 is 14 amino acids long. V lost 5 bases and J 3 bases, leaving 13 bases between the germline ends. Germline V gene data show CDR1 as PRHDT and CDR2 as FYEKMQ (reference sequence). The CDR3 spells CASSRDRVDTEAFF. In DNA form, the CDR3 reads TGTGCCAGCAGCCGGGACCGGGTGGACACTGAAGCTTTCTTT.

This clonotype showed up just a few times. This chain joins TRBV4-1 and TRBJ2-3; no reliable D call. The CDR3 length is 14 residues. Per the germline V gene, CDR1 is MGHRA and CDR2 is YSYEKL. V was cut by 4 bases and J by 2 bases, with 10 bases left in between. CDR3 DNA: TGCGCCAGCAGCCTTAGACTCTACACAGATACGCAGTATTTT. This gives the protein CASSLRLYTDTQYF.

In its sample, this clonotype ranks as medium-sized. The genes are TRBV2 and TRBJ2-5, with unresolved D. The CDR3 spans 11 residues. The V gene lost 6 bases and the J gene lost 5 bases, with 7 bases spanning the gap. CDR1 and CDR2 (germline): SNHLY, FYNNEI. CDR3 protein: CASSLGETQYF. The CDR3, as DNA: TGTGCCAGCAGCTTAGGGGAGACCCAGTACTTC.

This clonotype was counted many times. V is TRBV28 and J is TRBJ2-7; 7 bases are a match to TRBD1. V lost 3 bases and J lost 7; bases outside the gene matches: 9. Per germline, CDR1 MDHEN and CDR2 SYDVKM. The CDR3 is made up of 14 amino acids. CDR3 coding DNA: TGTGCCAGCAGTTTCGGAGACAGGGTGGGAGAGCAGTACTTC. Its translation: CASSFGDRVGEQYF.

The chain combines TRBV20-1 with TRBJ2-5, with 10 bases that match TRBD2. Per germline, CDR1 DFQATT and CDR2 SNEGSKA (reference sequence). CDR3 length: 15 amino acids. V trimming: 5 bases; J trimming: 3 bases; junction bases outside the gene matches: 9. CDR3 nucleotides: TGCAGTGCTCCCTCCATGCTAGCGGGAGAAGAGACCCAGTACTTC. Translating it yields CSAPSMLAGEETQYF.

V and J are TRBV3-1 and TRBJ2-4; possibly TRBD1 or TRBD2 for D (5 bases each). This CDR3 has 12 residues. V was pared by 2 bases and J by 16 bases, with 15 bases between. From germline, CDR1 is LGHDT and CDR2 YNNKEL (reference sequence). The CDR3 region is CASSQIGAPPYF. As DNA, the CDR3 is TGTGCCAGCAGCCAAATCGGGGCCCCCCCTTACTTC.

The CDR3 is CASSRTVVDTQYF. DNA for the CDR3: TGTGCCAGCAGCCGGACGGTCGTAGATACGCAGTATTTT. V and J are TRBV6-1 and TRBJ2-3; no clear D gene. The V and J ends lost 6 bases and 5 bases respectively, with 12 bases between them. CDR3 length: 13 residues. Per the germline V gene, CDR1 is MNHNS and CDR2 is SASEGT.